This T cell receptor (beta chain) was profiled in a study of blood T cell repertoires in COVID-19. Per the original data handling: Nucleated cell counts were estimated from reference gene primer amplification. Using immunoSEQ multiplex PCR, the repertoire was profiled, and TCRdb retains in-frame clones only, with some absent. The V and J calls and clone size are taken from that table; D and trimming were inferred from the DNA. The sample records 350,000 or so clones, around 83% being singletons. V was clipped by 0 bases and J by 8 bases; unmatched bases: 7. Germline CDR1 reads LGHNA; CDR2 reads YSLEER. The CDR3 is made up of 15 amino acids.

Sequenced input: peripheral blood. The sequence was obtained from a man aged 25 to 40 with active or convalescent COVID-19. This chain connects TRBV4-3 to TRBJ2-1, with TRBD2 matching 7 bases. The CDR3 DNA reads as TGCGCCAGCAGCCAAGAGGCTAGCGGAAGGGATGAGCAGTTCTTC. This gives the protein CASSQEASGRDEQFF.